This T cell receptor (beta chain) came from a study of T cell changes during pregnancy in multiple sclerosis. Per the germline V gene, CDR1 is MNHNS and CDR2 is SASEGT. Trimming removed 4 bases from V and 6 bases from J, with 10 bases in between. The CDR3 contains 12 residues. Produced via immunoSEQ multiplex PCR; TCRdb's table is partial and in-frame only. The sample includes tens of thousands of clones, 85% to 95% of them seen just once. Sequenced material: peripheral blood, taken in the third trimester of pregnancy. This sequence joins TRBV6-1 and TRBJ2-7, with unresolved D. This receptor was identified in a female donor in good health, enrolled as a control in a pregnancy study. The CDR3 region has the DNA TGTGCCAGCAGTGCTGCAGGTAGCGAGCAGTACTTC. Amino acids: CASSAAGSEQYF.